This TCR beta chain was observed in a study of a mutant IDH1 vaccine in newly diagnosed glioma. Of note for this clone: The antigen remains unidentified.

V was pared by 3 bases and J by 6 bases, with 9 bases between. CDR1 and CDR2 from the germline V gene are LNHDA and SQIVND (reference sequence). The CDR3 loop spans 13 amino acids. The time point was: week 23, last vaccination. Alongside topical imiquimod, each dose of vaccine comprised 300 ug of mutant IDH1 20-mer peptide. Generated by immunoSEQ multiplex PCR, the TCRdb table keeps only in-frame clones and is missing some. Altogether about 81,000 clones are present, 85% being singletons, with the ten largest covering about 2.2%. This receptor was obtained from a man aged 25-40 years with glioma. Some clones in this sample may be carry-over from other donors' samples. This chain connects TRBV19 to TRBJ2-1; D possibly corresponds to TRBD2 (5 bases). The specimen was PBMCs, collected from a glioma patient whose treatment included an IDH1 peptide vaccine. CDR3 DNA sequence: TGTGCCAGTAGTATTCGGGATTTCAATGAGCAGTTCTTC. As protein: CASSIRDFNEQFF.